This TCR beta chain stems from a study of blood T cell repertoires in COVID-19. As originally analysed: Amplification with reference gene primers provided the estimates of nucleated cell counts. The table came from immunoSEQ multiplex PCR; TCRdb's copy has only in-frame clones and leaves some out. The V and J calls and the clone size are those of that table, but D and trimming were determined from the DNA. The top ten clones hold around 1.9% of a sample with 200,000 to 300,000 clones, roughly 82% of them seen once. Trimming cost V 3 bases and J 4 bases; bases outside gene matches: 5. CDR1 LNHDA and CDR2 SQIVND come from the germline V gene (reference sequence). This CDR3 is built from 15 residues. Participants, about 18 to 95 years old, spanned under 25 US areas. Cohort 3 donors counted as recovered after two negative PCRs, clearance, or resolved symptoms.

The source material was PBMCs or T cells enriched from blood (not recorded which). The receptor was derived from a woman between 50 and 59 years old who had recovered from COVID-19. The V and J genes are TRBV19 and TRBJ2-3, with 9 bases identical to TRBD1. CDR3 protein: CASSISTGGPDTQYF. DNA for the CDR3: TGTGCCAGTAGTATTAGTACAGGGGGCCCAGATACGCAGTATTTT.